The clone carrying this T cell receptor beta chain came up a few times. Its antigen is unidentified. V lost 2 bases, J lost 1 base, and 10 bases stayed unmatched. The CDR3 length is 18 residues. CDR1 MNHEY and CDR2 SVGAGI come from the germline V gene. Two oligonucleotides, mixed equimolar, formed the beta constant-region primer covering TRBC1 and TRBC2. The ligated cDNA underwent four PCR rounds using SP2 and nested alpha and beta constant-region primers. A single record per CDR3 protein comes from TCRdb applying MiXCR to the UMI-ligation and nested PCR reads. The sample includes more than 120,000 distinct CDR3 sequences, approximately 21% seen only once; the top ten take approximately 0.63%. This record comes from a study of naive and memory T cell subsets. General study findings and limits: Possibly reflecting memory cells re-expressing CD45RA, a few larger clonotypes occurred in naive repertoires, especially CD8.

Sample: naive CD8+ T cells from blood. V and J are TRBV6-5 and TRBJ2-7, with TRBD2 identical over 11 bases. The origin of this receptor is a human donor in good health. CDR3 amino acids: CASSYPLGTSGESYEQYF. The CDR3 nucleotides read TGTGCCAGCAGTTACCCACTTGGGACTAGCGGAGAATCCTACGAGCAGTACTTC.